Described below is a single T cell receptor beta chain sequence and its context. Within its sample, this clonotype is large (0.1 to 1%). It has no known antigen specificity. Base quality data are lacking; no much larger clone is found one base away. Blood for healthy controls was obtained from volunteer donors provided by blood services in Australia and France. For the TCR repertoire analysis, genomic DNA was extracted either from whole blood samples or from PBMCs. The data stem from a study of somatic reversion in DOCK8 deficiency (TCRdb year 2020). Background for the entire study: The study compared T cell receptor beta repertoires of DOCK8-deficient patients, DOCK8-revertant patients and healthy volunteers. The study set out to investigate how, in DOCK8 deficiency, somatic reversion of pathogenic DOCK8 variants alters lymphocyte differentiation and function. The DOCK8-deficient patients included in the study had been described in earlier reports.

Library construction relied on multiplex PCR. One-step amplicon PCR with EuroClonality-NGS primers was used to generate TRB libraries from about 100 ng genomic DNA. Sequencing of TRB amplicons was performed on Illumina MiSeq instruments using 2 x 250 bp version 2 chemistry. Under the source paper's analysis protocol: IMGT/HighV-QUEST was used for primary TRB sequence analysis and V(D)J annotation. Repertoire diversity and composition were evaluated with VDJtools after nonfunctional clones were removed and downsampling was applied for comparisons between samples. TCRdb ran its own pipeline on the public reads, namely fastp trimming at Q25 and MiXCR clone calling, and kept in-frame beta chains. One record per CDR3 amino acid sequence lists the most common genes and DNA. TCRdb's processing, not the authors', yielded these V and J calls. This sample comprises several thousand distinct CDR3 sequences, roughly a quarter of them detected only once. The ten largest clones take up roughly a tenth of the sample.

V is pared back by 6 bases and J by 0 bases, with 8 bases lying between the germline termini. The CDR3 sequence holds 13 residues, the cysteine and phenylalanine included. Kept here is only the CDR3 DNA, which spans 39 bases and is read in frame from base 1. The germline V gene encodes CDR1 LNHDA and CDR2 SQIVND (reference sequence). Study-wide conclusions, independent of this receptor: Whether whole blood or PBMCs served as the source material for each individual sample was not specified in the methods.

Sequenced sample: peripheral blood. The chain uses TRBV19 and TRBJ1-1; the D gene remains uncertain. This sequence originates from a human donor in good health. The sequenced DNA: TGTGCCAGTAGCCGACACATGAACACTGAAGCTTTCTTT. It specifies CASSRHMNTEAFF.